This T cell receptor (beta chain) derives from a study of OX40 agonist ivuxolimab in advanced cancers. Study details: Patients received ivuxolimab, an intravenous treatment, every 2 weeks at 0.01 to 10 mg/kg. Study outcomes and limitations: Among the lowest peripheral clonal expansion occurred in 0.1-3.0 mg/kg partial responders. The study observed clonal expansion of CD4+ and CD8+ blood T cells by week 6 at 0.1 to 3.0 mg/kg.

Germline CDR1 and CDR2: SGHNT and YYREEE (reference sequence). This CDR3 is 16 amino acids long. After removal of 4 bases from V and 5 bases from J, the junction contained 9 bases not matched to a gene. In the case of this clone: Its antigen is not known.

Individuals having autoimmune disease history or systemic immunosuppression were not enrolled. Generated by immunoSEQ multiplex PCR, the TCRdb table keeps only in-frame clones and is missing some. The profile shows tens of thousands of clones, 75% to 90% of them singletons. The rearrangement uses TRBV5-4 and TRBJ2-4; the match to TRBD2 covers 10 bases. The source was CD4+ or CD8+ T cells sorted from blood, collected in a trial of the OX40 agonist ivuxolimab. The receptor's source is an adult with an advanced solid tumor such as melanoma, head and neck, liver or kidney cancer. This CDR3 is CASSDHPGTSENIQYF. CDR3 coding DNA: TGTGCCAGCAGCGATCACCCCGGGACTAGCGAAAACATTCAGTACTTC.